The rows below give T cell receptor beta chains drawn from one sample of a study of PD-1 blockade in classical Hodgkin lymphoma. TCRdb's table, derived via immunoSEQ multiplex PCR, lists solely in-frame clones and lacks some. The table has over 85,000 clones, 85% to 95% seen once; the top ten hold just under 2%. Sequencing used peripheral blood mononuclear cells (PBMCs), obtained before the fourth cycle of nivolumab. The receptors were sampled from a human donor with classical Hodgkin lymphoma. CDR3s include the opening cysteine and the closing phenylalanine or tryptophan. A D gene is named only where the DNA matches it firmly. Expanded clones get a size class; other rows say once, few or many, or leave the size out.

>TRBV9|TRBJ2-3|few|-
TGTGCCAGCAGCGTAGCAAGGTCCACTTCCACAGATACGCAGTATTTT
CASSVARSTSTDTQYF
>TRBV2|TRBJ1-5|-|TRBD1
TGTGCCAGCAGGGAGGACAGGGGGGTCAATCAGCCCCAGCATTTT
CASREDRGVNQPQHF
>TRBV11-2|TRBJ2-2|-|TRBD2
TGTGCCAGCAGCCGCCGGACCGGACTAGCGGCGAACACCGGGGAGCTGTTTTTT
CASSRRTGLAANTGELFF
>TRBV6-6|TRBJ2-7|-|TRBD1
TGTGCCAGCACACCCCGGGACAGGGGCTACGAGCAGTACTTC
CASTPRDRGYEQYF
>TRBV9|TRBJ2-2|-|-
TGTGCCAGCAGCGGCCCCTTGGCCGGGGAGCTGTTTTTT
CASSGPLAGELFF
>TRBV10-3|TRBJ2-6|-|TRBD1
TGTGCCATCAGTGCCTTTTTAGGGGACAGGGGTAATAGTGGGGCCAACGTCCTGACTTTC
CAISAFLGDRGNSGANVLTF
>TRBV5-1|TRBJ1-2|-|-
TGCGCCAGCAGCGTGGAACACAGGGATTTTTATGGCTACACCTTC
CASSVEHRDFYGYTF
>TRBV11-2|TRBJ1-3|-|-
TGTGCCAGCAGCCCCCCGGGGGCGGGGGTCGGGGGAAACACCATATATTTT
CASSPPGAGVGGNTIYF
>TRBV14|TRBJ1-1|-|TRBD1
TGTGCCAGCAGCCAGAGACAGGGCCGAACTGAAGCTTTCTTT
CASSQRQGRTEAFF
>TRBV30|TRBJ1-2|-|-
TGTGCCTGGAGGGAAGGCTATGGCTACACCTTC
CAWREGYGYTF
>TRBV7-9|TRBJ2-5|once|-
TGTGCCAGCAGCGGCTGGGCACCCACGCAGGGGGGCCAGTACTTC
CASSGWAPTQGGQYF
>TRBV19|TRBJ2-3|-|TRBD2
TGTGCCAGTAGTACAAGATCACTAGCGGGACCTAGCACAGATACGCAGTATTTT
CASSTRSLAGPSTDTQYF
>TRBV18|TRBJ1-1|-|-
TGTGCCAGCTCACCCAGGCTAGGGAGGGAGCGTTCGAACACTGAAGCTTTCTTT
CASSPRLGRERSNTEAFF
>TRBV11-2|TRBJ2-1|-|TRBD1
TGTGCCAGCAGCTTGGGACAGGGGGCTTCCTACAATGAGCAGTTCTTC
CASSLGQGASYNEQFF
>TRBV19|TRBJ2-1|-|TRBD2
TGTGCCAGTAGTATACCGACTAGCGGGACCTACAATGAGCAGTTCTTC
CASSIPTSGTYNEQFF
>TRBV2|TRBJ2-3|-|TRBD2
TGTGCCAGCAGTGACCTACTAGCGGGGATAGATACGCAGTATTTT
CASSDLLAGIDTQYF
>TRBV2|TRBJ1-2|-|-
TGTGCCAGCAGGCCAGGAGCTAACTATGGCTACACCTTC
CASRPGANYGYTF
>TRBV28|TRBJ1-4|once|TRBD1
TGTGCCAGCAGGGTACAGGGGGGTGGAAAACTGTTTTTT
CASRVQGGGKLFF
>TRBV27|TRBJ1-2|-|-
TGTGCCAGCAGTCCCGGGTCGAACTATGGCTACACCTTC
CASSPGSNYGYTF
>TRBV7-9|TRBJ2-7|-|TRBD1
TGTGCCAGCAGCCCCCGAATCGGACAGGGTAACTACGAGCAGTACTTC
CASSPRIGQGNYEQYF
>TRBV30|TRBJ1-5|few|-
TGTGCCTGGAGTGAGGAACCGTACAATCAGCCCCAGCATTTT
CAWSEEPYNQPQHF
>TRBV9|TRBJ2-7|-|-
TGTGCCAGCAGCGTAGCGGGAACCTACGAGCAGTACTTC
CASSVAGTYEQYF